This T cell receptor beta chain is drawn from a study of blood T cells in healthy people across ages (dated by TCRdb to between 2015 and 2016). Describing the broader study: In model experiments, template switching captured roughly one uniquely barcoded TCR beta cDNA molecule for every two T cells. To track age-related changes in TCR beta repertoire diversity, the study relied on deep sequencing normalized with unique cDNA molecular identifiers. Donors were grouped into four age groups: young (average roughly 17 years), middle-aged (39), aged (62) and long-lived (approximately 78). To avoid experimental bias, donors of different ages were distributed randomly across sequencing lanes. For two donors (one aged 18 to 29 and one aged 80 or older), the study analyzed two additional independent replicas of 1 million unique cDNA reads from the same blood draw.

The CDR3 measures 11 amino acids from cysteine to phenylalanine. The retained sequence is limited to the CDR3, 33 bases, with the frame set at the first base. Trimming costs V 3 bases and J 12 bases, and their ends lie 15 bases apart. CDR1 and CDR2, per the germline V gene, are SQVTM and ANQGSEA. General study outcomes and caveats: Compared with the aged group, the long-lived group had more naive CD4+ T cells, fewer expanded clones and increased TCR diversity, suggesting age selection. Observed TCR beta diversity per million T cells fell roughly linearly with age, and a significant reduction was already apparent by age around 40. Since profiling was done on bulk unsorted PBMCs, naive and antigen-experienced compartments could not be conclusively compared. Estimates of total diversity based on one million sequenced T cells were considered lower bounds and underestimates. The CMV infection status of donors was not known, potentially confounding age-related changes in expanded clonotypes. Observed TCR beta diversity correlated strongly with the percentage of naive T cells measured by flow cytometry.

Libraries were built with 5' RACE. A second PCR of roughly 7 to 12 cycles was run with a J-beta primer mix and a sample-barcoded 5' primer. Each TCR beta cDNA molecule received a unique molecular identifier from a template-switch 5' adaptor carrying 12 random nucleotides. Each sample yielded at least 2.5 million CDR3-containing paired-end reads. The Mint cDNA synthesis kit, primed by a TRBC-specific oligonucleotide, was used to synthesize first-strand cDNA from all RNA. Following uracil-DNA glycosylase treatment, all cDNA underwent a first 18-cycle PCR with the universal primers M1SS and BC2_uni_R. As for the original processing: Each sample was normalized by randomly selecting 1 million high-quality reads, each carrying a distinct molecular identifier. Instead of being binned into consensus sequences, reads that shared molecular identifiers were thrown out. MiTCR, with a Q25 quality threshold and the strictest error-elimination algorithm, was used for CDR3 identification, clonotype clustering and error correction. A nonparametric unseen species model with Euler transformation was used to estimate a lower bound on total TCR beta diversity. Starting from the raw public reads, TCRdb applied fastp trimming at Q25, assembled clones with MiXCR and retained in-frame beta chains. Each record represents a unique CDR3 protein, reported with the most common genes and DNA among its rows. It is TCRdb's table, rather than the study itself, that gives the V and J calls and clone size. The sample table records 1.5 million to 2 million distinct CDR3 sequences; about two fifths of these occur just once. About 21% of the sample belongs to the ten largest clones.

This clonotype was seen a handful of times. It has no known antigen specificity. Base quality data are lacking; no much larger clone is found one base away. Systemically healthy Caucasian individuals from Russia, some 38 in total and aged roughly 6 to 100 years, were included as donors. Each donor gave about 11 milliliters of peripheral blood, drawn into EDTA-treated Vacutainer tubes. Ficoll-Paque density-gradient centrifugation was used to isolate PBMCs, with at least 7 million per sample. Trizol reagent was used to extract total RNA from the PBMCs, yielding at least 5.5 micrograms per sample. For every donor, an aliquot of PBMCs went through flow cytometry to measure the percentages of naive CD45RAhigh/CD27high T cells.

The chain is made from TRBV29-1 and TRBJ2-7; a tentative D call is TRBD1 (6 bases match). The sequence was obtained from a human donor in good health. Source material: blood. The sequenced DNA is TGCAGCGTTGAGACTACAGGGAGCATGTACTTC. The encoded protein is CSVETTGSMYF.